The 28 T cell receptor beta chains given below trace back to one sample, sequenced in a study of T-cell memory formation after mild COVID-19. In TCRdb, the 5' RACE reads were re-called with MiXCR into one record per CDR3 protein. The table has around 370,000 distinct CDR3 sequences, roughly 20% seen once. The sample comprised PBMCs or a T cell subset sorted from them (not recorded which). The receptors were gathered from an adult woman who had mild COVID-19 (a few samples of this study predate the infection). Cell type and time point are not known.

This chain connects TRBV4-1 to TRBJ2-7, with D possibly TRBD1 on 5 matching bases. The CDR3 runs to 15 residues. The V gene lost 0 bases and the J gene lost 3 bases, with 12 bases spanning the gap. Germline lookup yields CDR1 MGHRA and CDR2 YSYEKL. CDR3 nucleotides: TGCGCCAGCAGCCAAGAAAGCAGGGAATACTACGAGCAGTACTTC. This codes for CASSQESREYYEQYF.

This chain connects TRBV11-2 to TRBJ2-3, with TRBD2 matching 10 bases. The CDR3 runs 22 residues. The V gene's germline CDR1 is SGHAT and CDR2 FQNNGV. Germline trimming cut 0 bases from V and 0 bases from J; bases unmatched to any gene: 18. Here the CDR3 reads CASSLDRGLAGEFSTSTDTQYF. In DNA form, the CDR3 reads TGTGCCAGCAGCTTAGATCGGGGCCTAGCGGGGGAATTCTCCACTAGCACAGATACGCAGTATTTT.

This chain joins TRBV7-8 and TRBJ2-3; 10 nucleotides align to TRBD2. The length of the CDR3 is 16 residues. Germline V CDR1 and CDR2: SGHVS, FQNEAQ. Trimming at V came to 3 bases and at J to 5 bases, leaving 8 bases not matched to a gene. The CDR3 DNA reads as TGTGCCAGCAGCTTGGTTAGCGGGGGGTTTAAAGATACGCAGTATTTT. Amino acids: CASSLVSGGFKDTQYF.

V and J are TRBV30 and TRBJ2-1, with unresolved D. CDR3 length: 14 residues. Trimming left V 1 base short and J 4 bases short, with 11 bases between. The germline gives CDR1 GTSNPN, CDR2 SVGIG (reference sequence). CDR3 DNA sequence: TGTGCCTGGAGTGGCGGTCTCAATTACAATGAGCAGTTCTTC. Its translation is CAWSGGLNYNEQFF.

The rearrangement links TRBV7-2 to TRBJ1-1; D is unclear. Germline V lookup: CDR1 SGHTA, CDR2 FQGNSA. The V end lost 5 bases, the J end lost 2 bases, and 12 bases lay between the germline ends. CDR3 size: 14 residues. The CDR3 region is CASSRAARNTEAFF. The DNA of the CDR3 is TGTGCCAGCAGCCGCGCGGCGCGAAACACTGAAGCTTTCTTT.

The chain combines TRBV7-8 with TRBJ2-3, with 9 bases fitting TRBD2. Germline V gene data show CDR1 as SGHVS and CDR2 as FQNEAQ. Germline trimming cut 5 bases from V and 5 bases from J; bases unmatched to any gene: 5. The CDR3 runs 14 residues. CDR3 DNA sequence: TGTGCCAGCAGCGCTACTAGCGGGCGAGATACGCAGTATTTT. This gives the protein CASSATSGRDTQYF.

The rearrangement links TRBV2 to TRBJ2-3, with a possible D match to TRBD1 (5 bases). This CDR3 is built from 14 residues. The V gene lost 7 bases and the J gene lost 3 bases, with 14 bases spanning the gap. Germline-derived CDR1 and CDR2 are SNHLY and FYNNEI. The CDR3, as DNA: TGTGCCAGCATCAGCAGGGAATTTACAGATACGCAGTATTTT. Protein sequence: CASISREFTDTQYF.

V gene TRBV3-1 combines with J gene TRBJ2-1, with D uncertain. The CDR3 spans 13 residues. The germline V gene encodes CDR1 LGHDT and CDR2 YNNKEL (reference sequence). Deletions cut 2 bases from V and 5 bases from J, with 7 bases between. CDR3 sequence (DNA): TGTGCCAGCAGCCAAATGACCCACAATGAGCAGTTCTTC. It translates to CASSQMTHNEQFF.

This chain links TRBV5-1 with TRBJ2-6; 8 positions agree with TRBD1. Germline trimming cut 4 bases from V and 12 bases from J; bases unmatched to any gene: 6. Germline CDR1 and CDR2: SGHRS and YFSETQ. CDR3 length: 13 residues. DNA for the CDR3: TGCGCCAGCAGCGCGGGACAGGCTCTCGTCCTGACTTTC. This sequence encodes CASSAGQALVLTF. Based on the CDR3 plus reference TRBV5-1 and TRBJ2-6, the full variable domain is KAGVTQTPRYLIKTRGQQVTLSCSPISGHRSVSWYQQTPGQGLQFLFEYFSETQRNKGNFPGRFSGRQFSNSRSEMNVSTLELGDSALYLCASSAGQALVLTFGAGSRLTVL.

The table lists this clonotype with a few counts. Here the CDR3 DNA reads TGCGCCAGCATGGTGACGGGCAACACCGGGGAGCTGTTTTTT. Its translation: CASMVTGNTGELFF. This chain joins TRBV5-1 and TRBJ2-2, with D hard to call. This CDR3 contains 14 residues. Trimming stripped 6 bases from V and 2 bases from J, with 11 bases between. Germline V CDR1 and CDR2: SGHRS, YFSETQ.

This clonotype was detected a few times. The rearrangement uses TRBV29-1 and TRBJ1-2, with unresolved D. Germline CDR1 reads SQVTM; CDR2 reads ANQGSEA. Trimming took 3 bases from V and 3 from J, leaving 8 bases between them. This CDR3 has 12 amino acids. CDR3 loop: CSVDGQDYGYTF. The CDR3 DNA follows: TGCAGCGTTGACGGTCAGGACTATGGCTACACCTTC.

This clonotype was detected ten times or more. The genes are TRBV20-1 and TRBJ1-5; 11 bases are shared with TRBD1. The CDR3 extends over 17 amino acids. The germline CDR1 and CDR2 sequences are DFQATT and SNEGSKA (reference sequence). After removal of 0 bases from V and 3 bases from J, the junction contained 7 bases not matched to a gene. The CDR3 reads CSARDPRTGGLNQPQHF. In DNA, the CDR3 is TGCAGTGCTAGAGATCCGAGGACAGGGGGCCTCAATCAGCCCCAGCATTTT.

A few counts support this clonotype. CDR3 amino acids: CASREELAGEETQYF. The CDR3 nucleotides read TGCGCCAGCAGGGAGGAACTAGCGGGGGAGGAGACCCAGTACTTC. The gene calls are TRBV5-1 and TRBJ2-5, with TRBD2 identical over 11 bases. J was trimmed by 5 bases and V by 5 bases; bases with no gene match: 8. The CDR3 is made up of 15 amino acids. The germline gives CDR1 SGHRS, CDR2 YFSETQ.

This sequence joins TRBV13 and TRBJ1-2; 9 positions agree with TRBD1. This CDR3 comprises 16 residues. V was pared by 5 bases and J by 6 bases, with 13 bases of the junction left unmatched. Per germline, CDR1 PRHDT and CDR2 FYEKMQ (reference sequence). CDR3 sequence reads: CASSPPPGTGPDGYTF. The CDR3 DNA sequence: TGTGCCAGCAGCCCCCCCCCCGGGACAGGGCCTGATGGCTACACCTTC. The variable domain in full, completed from reference TRBV13 and TRBJ1-2, reads AAGVIQSPRHLIKEKRETATLKCYPIPRHDTVYWYQQGPGQDPQFLISFYEKMQSDKGSIPDRFSAQQFSDYHSELNMSSLELGDSALYFCASSPPPGTGPDGYTFGSGTRLTVV.

This rearrangement joins TRBV27 to TRBJ2-5, with D perhaps given as TRBD1 or TRBD2 (6 bases each). There are 14 residues in the CDR3. V lost 5 bases, J lost 5 bases, and 15 bases lay in between. The V gene's germline CDR1 is MNHEY and CDR2 SMNVEV (reference sequence). The CDR3 sequence is CASSIGGPYETQYF. Written as DNA, the CDR3 is TGTGCCAGCAGTATTGGGGGGCCATATGAGACCCAGTACTTC.

The rearrangement uses TRBV18 and TRBJ2-1, with D tentatively TRBD1 (5 bases). The germline gives CDR1 KGHSH, CDR2 LQKENI. Trimming removed 0 bases from V and 8 bases from J, with 8 bases in between. The CDR3 loop spans 13 amino acids. The CDR3 protein is CASSPPQGYEQFF. The CDR3 coding sequence is TGTGCCAGCTCACCACCGCAGGGCTATGAGCAGTTCTTC.

This clonotype was seen ten or more times. The rearrangement uses TRBV29-1 and TRBJ1-1; D unresolved. This CDR3 is 13 amino acids long. The germline gives CDR1 SQVTM, CDR2 ANQGSEA. The ends were cut back, 3 bases at V and 0 bases at J, with 8 bases in the middle. CDR3 amino acids: CSVEGRMNTEAFF. The CDR3 DNA reads as TGCAGCGTTGAGGGCAGAATGAACACTGAAGCTTTCTTT.

This chain connects TRBV5-6 to TRBJ2-5, with 7 nucleotides matching TRBD2. The CDR3 extends over 16 amino acids. Trimming cost V 3 bases and J 1 base; bases outside gene matches: 9. The germline CDR1 and CDR2 sequences are SGHDT and YYEEEE. The CDR3 nucleotides read TGTGCCAGCAGCTCCCCGTGGGGGGGAATCCAAGAGACCCAGTACTTC. Its protein is CASSSPWGGIQETQYF.

This clonotype has at least ten counts. This chain links TRBV4-2 with TRBJ1-5, with unresolved D. Per the germline V gene, CDR1 is LGHNA and CDR2 is YNFKEQ. The CDR3 has 15 residues. V dropped 0 bases and J dropped 3 bases, with 9 bases sitting between them. The CDR3 here is CASSQEAETNQPQHF. The CDR3 region has the DNA TGTGCCAGCAGCCAAGAGGCCGAAACCAATCAGCCCCAGCATTTT.

The V gene is TRBV5-6, the J gene TRBJ2-5; D remains unclear. Germline CDR1 and CDR2: SGHDT and YYEEEE. The ends were cut back, 0 bases at V and 5 bases at J, with 8 bases in the middle. The CDR3 has 13 amino acids. Written as DNA, the CDR3 is TGTGCCAGCAGCTTGGGGGCCGGGGAGACCCAGTACTTC. It translates to CASSLGAGETQYF.

This clonotype was detected ten times or more. This chain links TRBV7-8 with TRBJ2-3; no reliable D call. The ends were cut back, 0 bases at V and 9 bases at J, with 7 bases in the middle. Germline V gives CDR1 SGHVS, CDR2 FQNEAQ. The length of the CDR3 is 12 residues. This CDR3 reads CASSLAHYTQYF. In DNA, the CDR3 is TGTGCCAGCAGCTTAGCGCACTACACGCAGTATTTT.

The CDR3 reads CASSRAGTGTTEAFF. The DNA of the CDR3 is TGTGCCAGCAGCCGAGCCGGGACAGGGACGACTGAAGCTTTCTTT. This chain links TRBV3-1 with TRBJ1-1, with 9 nucleotides matching TRBD1. The junction had 8 bases not matched to a gene; V was cut back by 4 bases and J by 5 bases. Germline V gene sequence: CDR1 LGHDT, CDR2 YNNKEL (reference sequence). This CDR3 has 15 amino acids. Full variable domain (remainder filled in from reference TRBV3-1 and TRBJ1-1): DTAVSQTPKYLVTQMGNDKSIKCEQNLGHDTMYWYKQDSKKFLKIMFSYNNKELIINETVPNRFSPKSPDKAHLNLHINSLELGDSAVYFCASSRAGTGTTEAFFGQGTRLTVV.

The V call is TRBV5-1, the J call TRBJ1-1, with 10 bases that match TRBD1. The CDR3 sequence is 13 residues long. Germline V gene data show CDR1 as SGHRS and CDR2 as YFSETQ. V shed 7 bases and J 2 bases; nucleotides not matched to a gene: 2. The CDR3 region has the DNA TGCGCCAGCGGGACAGGGGCTAACACTGAAGCTTTCTTT. Translation: CASGTGANTEAFF.

In its sample, this clonotype was seen a few times. The chain combines TRBV27 with TRBJ2-5; 7 bases are a match to TRBD2. After removal of 6 bases from V and 5 bases from J, the junction contained 12 bases not matched to a gene. CDR1 MNHEY and CDR2 SMNVEV come from the germline V gene (reference sequence). CDR3 size: 15 residues. The CDR3, as DNA: TGTGCCAGCAGGGGGCTGGGGGGGGTGGGGGAGACCCAGTACTTC. Protein: CASRGLGGVGETQYF.

This chain links TRBV5-1 with TRBJ1-2; D might be TRBD1 (6 bases). There are 14 residues in the CDR3. CDR1 is SGHRS, CDR2 YFSETQ, per germline. The ends were cut back, 4 bases at V and 5 bases at J, with 15 bases in the middle. In DNA, the CDR3 is TGCGCCAGCAGCATAACCGGGACAAGTTATGGCTACACCTTC. This translates into CASSITGTSYGYTF.

This clonotype occurred a few times. The chain recombines TRBV7-9 with TRBJ2-5, with 12 bases that match TRBD2. With V trimmed by 4 bases and J by 2 bases, 5 bases remained unmatched. The CDR3 covers 16 residues. Germline-derived CDR1 and CDR2 are SEHNR and FQNEAQ (reference sequence). In nucleotides, the CDR3 is TGTGCCAGCAGCTATGGACTAGCGGGGAATCAAGAGACCCAGTACTTC. This encodes CASSYGLAGNQETQYF.

V is TRBV12-3 or TRBV12-4 and J is TRBJ1-2; TRBD1 aligns across 9 bases. The CDR3 spans 16 residues. The V gene end was trimmed by 4 bases and the J gene end by 2 bases; junction bases not matched to a gene: 8. CDR3 nucleotide sequence: TGTGCCAGCAGTTCTCAAGGGACAGGGAAGAACTATGGCTACACCTTC. Translation gives CASSSQGTGKNYGYTF.

The rearrangement joins TRBV30 to TRBJ2-7, with D perhaps matching TRBD1 or TRBD2 (5 bases each). Germline V gene data show CDR1 as GTSNPN and CDR2 as SVGIG (reference sequence). The CDR3 sequence is 15 residues long. Trimming took 1 base from V and 2 from J, leaving 15 bases between them. In nucleotides, the CDR3 is TGTGCCTGGAGTGAGGGACCGGGTCGTCCCTACGAGCAGTACTTC. Its translation: CAWSEGPGRPYEQYF.